This T cell receptor beta chain came from a study of PD-1 blockade in mismatch repair-deficient tumors. Sequencing used immunoSEQ multiplex PCR; TCRdb keeps in-frame clones, though not all of them. The data contain fewer than 10,000 clones, more than 70% of them seen just once; the ten biggest clones take up 0.97%. Material: PBMCs, obtained approximately 49 weeks after starting pembrolizumab. The sequence derives from an adult with mismatch repair-deficient cancer.

In DNA form, the CDR3 reads TGTGCCAGCAGCTTATACAGCGGAGATACGCAGTATTTT. It codes for CASSLYSGDTQYF. The rearrangement links TRBV7-2 to TRBJ2-3, with D perhaps matching TRBD2 (5 bases). Germline CDR1 and CDR2: SGHTA and FQGNSA. The length of the CDR3 is 13 residues. V lost 2 bases and J 5 bases, leaving 8 bases between the germline ends.